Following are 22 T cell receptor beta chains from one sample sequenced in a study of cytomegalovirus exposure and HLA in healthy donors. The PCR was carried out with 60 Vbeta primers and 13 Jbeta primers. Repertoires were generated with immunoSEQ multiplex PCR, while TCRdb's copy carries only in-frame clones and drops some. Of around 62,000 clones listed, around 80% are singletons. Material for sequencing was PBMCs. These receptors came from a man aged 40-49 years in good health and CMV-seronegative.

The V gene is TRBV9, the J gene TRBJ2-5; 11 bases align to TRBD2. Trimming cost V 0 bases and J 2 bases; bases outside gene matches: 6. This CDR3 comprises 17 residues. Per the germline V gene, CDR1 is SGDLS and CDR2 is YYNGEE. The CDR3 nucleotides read TGTGCCAGCAGCGTAGGACTAGCGGGGAACTCGCAAGAGACCCAGTACTTC. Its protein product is CASSVGLAGNSQETQYF.

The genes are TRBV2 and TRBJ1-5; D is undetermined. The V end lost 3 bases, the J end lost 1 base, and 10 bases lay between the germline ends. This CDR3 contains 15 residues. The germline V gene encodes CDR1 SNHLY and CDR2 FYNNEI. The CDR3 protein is CASSDDAGSNQPQHF. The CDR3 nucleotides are TGTGCCAGCAGTGATGATGCGGGCAGCAATCAGCCCCAGCATTTT.

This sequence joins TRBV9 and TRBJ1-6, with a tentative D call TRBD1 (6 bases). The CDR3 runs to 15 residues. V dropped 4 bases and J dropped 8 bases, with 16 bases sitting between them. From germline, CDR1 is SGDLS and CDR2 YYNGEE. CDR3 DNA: TGTGCCAGCAGCCAAGGGGGAGGGGAGTATTCACCCCTCCACTTT. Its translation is CASSQGGGEYSPLHF.

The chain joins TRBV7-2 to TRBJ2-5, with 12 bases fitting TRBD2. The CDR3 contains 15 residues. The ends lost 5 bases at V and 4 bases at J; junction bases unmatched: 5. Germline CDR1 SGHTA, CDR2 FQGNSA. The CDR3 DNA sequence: TGTGCCAGCAGCCCTAGCGGGGGGGCCTTAGAGACCCAGTACTTC. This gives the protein CASSPSGGALETQYF. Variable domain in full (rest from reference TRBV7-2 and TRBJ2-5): GAGVSQSPSNKVTEKGKDVELRCDPISGHTALYWYRQSLGQGLEFLIYFQGNSAPDKSGLPSDRFSAERTGGSVSTLTIQRTQQEDSAVYLCASSPSGGALETQYFGPGTRLLVL.

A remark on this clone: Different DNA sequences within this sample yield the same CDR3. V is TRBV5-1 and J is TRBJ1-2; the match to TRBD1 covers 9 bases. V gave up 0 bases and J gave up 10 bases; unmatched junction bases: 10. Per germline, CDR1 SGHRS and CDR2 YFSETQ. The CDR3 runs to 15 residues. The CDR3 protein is CASSLEGQGSVDYTF. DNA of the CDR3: TGCGCCAGCAGCTTGGAGGGACAGGGATCGGTCGACTACACCTTC.

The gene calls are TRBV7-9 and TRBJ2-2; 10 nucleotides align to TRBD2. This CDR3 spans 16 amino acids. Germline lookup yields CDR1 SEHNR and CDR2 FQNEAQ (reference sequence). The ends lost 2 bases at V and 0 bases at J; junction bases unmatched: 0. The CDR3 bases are TGTGCCAGCAGCTTAACTAGCGGGGCGAACACCGGGGAGCTGTTTTTT. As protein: CASSLTSGANTGELFF.

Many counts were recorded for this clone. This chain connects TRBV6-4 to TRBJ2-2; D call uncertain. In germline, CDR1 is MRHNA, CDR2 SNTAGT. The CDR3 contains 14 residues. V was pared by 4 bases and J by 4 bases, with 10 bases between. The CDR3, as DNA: TGTGCCAGCAGTGCGCGGCCCGGCACCGGGGAGCTGTTTTTT. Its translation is CASSARPGTGELFF.

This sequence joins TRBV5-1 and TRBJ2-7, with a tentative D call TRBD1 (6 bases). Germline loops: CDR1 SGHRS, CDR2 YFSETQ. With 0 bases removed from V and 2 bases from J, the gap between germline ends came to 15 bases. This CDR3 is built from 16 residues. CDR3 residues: CASSLVQGTRPYEQYF. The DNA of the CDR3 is TGCGCCAGCAGCTTGGTCCAGGGGACACGTCCCTACGAGCAGTACTTC.

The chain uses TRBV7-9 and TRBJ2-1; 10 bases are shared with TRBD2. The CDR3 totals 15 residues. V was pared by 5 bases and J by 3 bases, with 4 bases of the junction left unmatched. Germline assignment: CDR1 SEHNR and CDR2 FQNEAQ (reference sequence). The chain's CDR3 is CASSGSGRNYNEQFF. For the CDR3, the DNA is TGTGCCAGCAGCGGTAGCGGGAGGAACTACAATGAGCAGTTCTTC. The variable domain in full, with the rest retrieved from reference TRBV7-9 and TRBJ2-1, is DTGVSQNPRHKITKRGQNVTFRCDPISEHNRLYWYRQTLGQGPEFLTYFQNEAQLEKSRLLSDRFSAERPKGSFSTLEIQRTEQGDSAMYLCASSGSGRNYNEQFFGPGTRLTVL.

The CDR3 DNA is TGCGCCAGCAGCTTGGGGGGGACAGCCCAATACGAGCAGTACTTC. Translation: CASSLGGTAQYEQYF. V gene TRBV5-1 combines with J gene TRBJ2-7; TRBD1 matches at 7 bases. The CDR3 covers 15 residues. V dropped 0 bases and J dropped 4; count of bases not matched to a gene: 7. Germline V lookup: CDR1 SGHRS, CDR2 YFSETQ.

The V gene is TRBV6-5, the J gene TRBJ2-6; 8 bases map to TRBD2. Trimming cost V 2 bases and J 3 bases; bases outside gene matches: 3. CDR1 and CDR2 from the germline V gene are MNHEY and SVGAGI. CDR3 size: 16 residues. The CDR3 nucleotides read TGTGCCAGCAGTTACGCCGGGGGGGGTGGGGCCAACGTCCTGACTTTC. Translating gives CASSYAGGGGANVLTF.

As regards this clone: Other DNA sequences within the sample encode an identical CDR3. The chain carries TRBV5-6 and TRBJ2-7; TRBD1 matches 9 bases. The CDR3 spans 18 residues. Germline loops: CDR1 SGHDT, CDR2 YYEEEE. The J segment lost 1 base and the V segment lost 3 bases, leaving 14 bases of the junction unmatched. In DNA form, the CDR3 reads TGTGCCAGCAGCTCCGTCCCGGGACAGGGACAGAGGTCCTACGAGCAGTACTTC. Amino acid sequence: CASSSVPGQGQRSYEQYF. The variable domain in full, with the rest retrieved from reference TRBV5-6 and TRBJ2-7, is DAGVTQSPTHLIKTRGQQVTLRCSPKSGHDTVSWYQQALGQGPQFIFQYYEEEERQRGNFPDRFSGHQFPNYSSELNVNALLLGDSALYLCASSSVPGQGQRSYEQYFGPGTRLTVT.

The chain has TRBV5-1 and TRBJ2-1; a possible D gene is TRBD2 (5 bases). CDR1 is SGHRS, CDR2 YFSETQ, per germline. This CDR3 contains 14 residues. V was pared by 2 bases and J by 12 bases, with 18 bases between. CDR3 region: CASSLTGSTPVQFF. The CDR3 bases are TGCGCCAGCAGCTTAACGGGAAGTACCCCGGTGCAGTTCTTC. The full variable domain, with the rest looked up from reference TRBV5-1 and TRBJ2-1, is KAGVTQTPRYLIKTRGQQVTLSCSPISGHRSVSWYQQTPGQGLQFLFEYFSETQRNKGNFPGRFSGRQFSNSRSEMNVSTLELGDSALYLCASSLTGSTPVQFFGPGTRLTVL.

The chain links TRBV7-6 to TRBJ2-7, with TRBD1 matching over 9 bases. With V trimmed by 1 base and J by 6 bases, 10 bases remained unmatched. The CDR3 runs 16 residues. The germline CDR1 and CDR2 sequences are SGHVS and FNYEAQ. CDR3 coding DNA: TGTGCCAGCAGCTTAGAGGCCGGGACAGGGAGTTTCGAGCAGTACTTC. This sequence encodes CASSLEAGTGSFEQYF.

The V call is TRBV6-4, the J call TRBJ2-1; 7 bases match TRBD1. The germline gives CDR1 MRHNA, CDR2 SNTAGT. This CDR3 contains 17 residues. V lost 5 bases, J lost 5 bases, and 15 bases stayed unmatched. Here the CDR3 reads CASSNSPPRTGNNEQFF. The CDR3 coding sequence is TGTGCCAGCAGTAATTCCCCCCCCCGGACAGGTAACAATGAGCAGTTCTTC.

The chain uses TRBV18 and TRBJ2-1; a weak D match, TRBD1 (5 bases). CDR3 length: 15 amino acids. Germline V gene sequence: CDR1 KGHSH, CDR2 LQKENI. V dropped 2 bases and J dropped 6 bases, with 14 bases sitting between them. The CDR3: CASSPDQGGVNEQFF. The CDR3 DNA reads TGTGCCAGCTCACCAGATCAGGGTGGGGTCAATGAGCAGTTCTTC.

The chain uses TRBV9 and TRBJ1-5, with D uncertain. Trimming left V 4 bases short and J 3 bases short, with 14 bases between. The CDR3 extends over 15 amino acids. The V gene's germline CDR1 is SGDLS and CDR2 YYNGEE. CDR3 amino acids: CASSPTSGFNQPQHF. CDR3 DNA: TGTGCCAGCAGCCCTACCTCGGGGTTCAATCAGCCCCAGCATTTT.

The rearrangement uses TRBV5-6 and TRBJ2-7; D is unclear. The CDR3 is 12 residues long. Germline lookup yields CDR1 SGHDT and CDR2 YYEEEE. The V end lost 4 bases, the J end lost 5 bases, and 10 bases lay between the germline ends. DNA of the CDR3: TGTGCCAGCAGCACGGAGTCCCACGAGCAGTACTTC. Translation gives CASSTESHEQYF.

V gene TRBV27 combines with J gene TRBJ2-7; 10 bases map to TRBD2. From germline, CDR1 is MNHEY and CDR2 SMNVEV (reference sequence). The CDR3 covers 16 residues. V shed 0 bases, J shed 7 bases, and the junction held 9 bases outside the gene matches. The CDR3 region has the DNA TGTGCCAGCAGTTTATCGGCAGCGGGAGGGCCATGGGAGCAGTACTTC. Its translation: CASSLSAAGGPWEQYF.

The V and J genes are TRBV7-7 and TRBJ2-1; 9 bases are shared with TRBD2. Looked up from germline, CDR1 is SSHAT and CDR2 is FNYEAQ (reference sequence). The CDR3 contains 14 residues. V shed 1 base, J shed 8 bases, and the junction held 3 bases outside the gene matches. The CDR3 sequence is CASSLGRGGHEQFF. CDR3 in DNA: TGTGCCAGCAGCTTAGGGCGGGGGGGACATGAGCAGTTCTTC.

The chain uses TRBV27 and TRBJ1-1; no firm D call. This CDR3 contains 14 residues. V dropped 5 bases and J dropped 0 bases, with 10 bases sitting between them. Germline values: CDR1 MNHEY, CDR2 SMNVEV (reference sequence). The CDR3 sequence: CASSPLPVNTEAFF. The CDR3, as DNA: TGTGCCAGCAGTCCCCTGCCAGTGAACACTGAAGCTTTCTTT.

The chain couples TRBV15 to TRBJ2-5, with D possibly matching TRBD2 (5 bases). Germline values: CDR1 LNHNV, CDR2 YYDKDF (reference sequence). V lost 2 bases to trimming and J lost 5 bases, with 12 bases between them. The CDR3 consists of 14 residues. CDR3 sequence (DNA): TGTGCCACCAGCAGACAAAGACGAGGGGAGACCCAGTACTTC. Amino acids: CATSRQRRGETQYF.